Each of the 27 T cell receptor beta chains below was sequenced from the same sample in a study of blood T cells in healthy people across ages. A second about 6 to 12 cycle PCR used barcoded and J-beta primers. TCRdb passed the 5' RACE reads through MiXCR, listing each CDR3 protein once. Among 800,000 to 900,000 distinct CDR3 sequences listed, less than 80% were seen once. Input material: blood. Every receptor here comes from a man aged 30-40 years in good health.

This clonotype was seen only a few times. The chain has TRBV29-1 and TRBJ2-5; 8 bases map to TRBD1. The CDR3 covers 14 residues. The V and J ends lost 8 bases and 2 bases, in that order; junction bases with no gene match: 10. Looked up from germline, CDR1 is SQVTM and CDR2 is ANQGSEA. CDR3 sequence reads: CSYDRGGWQETQYF. The CDR3 DNA is TGCAGCTACGACAGGGGAGGTTGGCAAGAGACCCAGTACTTC.

The chain recombines TRBV2 with TRBJ1-4; D might be TRBD1 (6 bases). CDR3 length equals 14 residues. The V end was cut by 0 bases, the J end by 12 bases, with 14 bases between. Germline CDR1 is SNHLY and CDR2 is FYNNEI. The CDR3 here is CASSEALTGEELFF. The CDR3 DNA is TGTGCCAGCAGTGAAGCGCTGACAGGAGAGGAACTGTTTTTT.

This clonotype appeared once. This sequence joins TRBV10-3 and TRBJ2-1; the D is unclear. Trimming removed 0 bases at V and 0 bases at J, with 6 bases between. CDR3 length: 15 amino acids. The germline V gene encodes CDR1 ENHRY and CDR2 SYGVKD. The CDR3 DNA follows: TGTGCCATCAGTGAGTCCATGAGCTCCTACAATGAGCAGTTCTTC. Protein sequence: CAISESMSSYNEQFF.

The gene calls are TRBV7-6 and TRBJ2-6, with 11 bases that match TRBD1. CDR3 size: 19 residues. In germline, CDR1 is SGHVS, CDR2 FNYEAQ. J was trimmed by 4 bases and V by 1 base; bases with no gene match: 9. The CDR3 protein is CASSLEIGQGAGGANVLTF. The CDR3 DNA reads TGTGCCAGCAGCTTAGAGATCGGACAGGGGGCAGGAGGGGCCAACGTCCTGACTTTC.

There are many counts of this clonotype. The germline gene is not matched at one end of the junction; a read error may be the cause. This sequence joins TRBV5-1 and TRBJ2-7, with 7 bases lining up with TRBD1. The CDR3 totals 12 residues. Germline loops: CDR1 SGHRS, CDR2 YFSETQ. The CDR3 loop is CASSLTGNEQYF. CDR3 DNA sequence: TGTGCCAGCAGCCTGACAGGGAACGAGCAGTACTTC.

The chain employs TRBV9 and TRBJ1-2; 7 positions match TRBD1. This CDR3 region has 15 residues. After removal of 3 bases from V and 6 bases from J, the junction contained 11 bases not matched to a gene. Germline assignment: CDR1 SGDLS and CDR2 YYNGEE. In DNA, the CDR3 is TGTGCCAGCAGCGCAGCAGACAGGGCGGTGAATGGCTACACCTTC. This codes for CASSAADRAVNGYTF.

The chain recombines TRBV29-1 with TRBJ1-2; TRBD1 matches 10 bases. V dropped 4 bases and J dropped 4; count of bases not matched to a gene: 3. Germline CDR1 and CDR2: SQVTM and ANQGSEA. The CDR3 runs 13 residues. DNA of the CDR3: TGCAGCGTTGCTGGGACAGGGGTCTATGGCTACACCTTC. Translation: CSVAGTGVYGYTF.

Here the CDR3 DNA reads TGTGCCATCAGGGGGGTAGCGGGGGGAAACACAGATACGCAGTATTTT. As protein: CAIRGVAGGNTDTQYF. V and J are TRBV10-3 and TRBJ2-3, with 10 bases lining up with TRBD2. The CDR3 length is 16 residues. CDR1 is ENHRY, CDR2 SYGVKD, per germline. V gave up 6 bases and J gave up 2 bases; unmatched junction bases: 8.

The CDR3 nucleotides are TGTGCCAGCACCAGGACGGTGGGTGAAAAACTGTTTTTT. Translating it yields CASTRTVGEKLFF. The chain links TRBV9 to TRBJ1-4, with D hard to call. CDR1 and CDR2 (germline): SGDLS, YYNGEE. This CDR3 has 13 residues. With 6 bases removed from V and 7 bases from J, the gap between germline ends came to 13 bases. The variable domain in full, completed from reference TRBV9 and TRBJ1-4, reads DSGVTQTPKHLITATGQRVTLRCSPRSGDLSVYWYQQSLDQGLQFLIQYYNGEERAKGNILERFSAQQFPDLHSELNLSSLELGDSALYFCASTRTVGEKLFFGSGTQLSVL.

This clonotype was seen a handful of times. A read error is possible here, since a much larger clone lies one base away. The chain combines TRBV12-3 or TRBV12-4 with TRBJ1-2; D is perhaps TRBD1 (5 bases). V lost 4 bases, J lost 5 bases, and 8 bases lay in between. The CDR3 runs 12 residues. DNA of the CDR3: TGTGCCAGCAGTTCGGCAGGGTATGGCTACACCTTC. Its protein is CASSSAGYGYTF.

The chain recombines TRBV29-1 with TRBJ2-5, with 8 bases lining up with TRBD1. The V gene's germline CDR1 is SQVTM and CDR2 ANQGSEA. The J segment lost 11 bases and the V segment lost 4 bases, leaving 12 bases of the junction unmatched. The CDR3 has 13 amino acids. The DNA of the CDR3 is TGCAGCGTTGGGAGGACAGGGACGAGGGAGCAGTACTTC. It encodes CSVGRTGTREQYF. Full variable domain (rest looked up from reference TRBV29-1 and TRBJ2-5): SAVISQKPSRDICQRGTSLTIQCQVDSQVTMMFWYRQQPGQSLTLIATANQGSEATYESGFVIDKFPISRPNLTFSTLTVSNMSPEDSSIYLCSVGRTGTREQYFGPGTRLLVL.

The chain uses TRBV7-2 and TRBJ2-6; 7 bases agree with TRBD2. The CDR3 covers 16 residues. J was trimmed by 5 bases and V by 6 bases; bases with no gene match: 10. The germline V gene encodes CDR1 SGHTA and CDR2 FQGNSA. This chain's CDR3 is CASRSEKRGWANVLTF. DNA of the CDR3: TGTGCCAGCAGATCAGAGAAGCGGGGCTGGGCCAACGTCCTGACTTTC.

The CDR3 spells CASSPASADTQYF. Here the CDR3 DNA reads TGTGCCAGCAGCCCCGCTAGTGCAGATACGCAGTATTTT. The chain links TRBV7-9 to TRBJ2-3; the D is unclear. Germline V lookup: CDR1 SEHNR, CDR2 FQNEAQ (reference sequence). Trimming pared 5 bases from V and 4 bases from J, leaving 10 bases between. The CDR3 length is 13 residues.

This sequence joins TRBV7-9 and TRBJ1-5; D call uncertain. This CDR3 region has 12 residues. V lost 4 bases to trimming and J lost 7 bases, with 8 bases between them. Germline lookup yields CDR1 SEHNR and CDR2 FQNEAQ (reference sequence). The CDR3 region is CASSSGSQPQHF. CDR3 DNA: TGTGCCAGCAGCTCGGGGTCCCAGCCCCAGCATTTT. Full variable domain (outside the CDR3, taken from reference TRBV7-9 and TRBJ1-5): DTGVSQNPRHKITKRGQNVTFRCDPISEHNRLYWYRQTLGQGPEFLTYFQNEAQLEKSRLLSDRFSAERPKGSFSTLEIQRTEQGDSAMYLCASSSGSQPQHFGDGTRLSIL.

This clonotype came up once. A junction boundary mismatches the germline segment, possibly from a read error. The chain recombines TRBV20-1 with TRBJ2-4, with 7 bases lining up with TRBD1. The CDR3 is 15 residues long. Germline CDR1 reads DFQATT; CDR2 reads SNEGSKA (reference sequence). CDR3: CSTREGEGQKNIQYF. The CDR3 DNA sequence: TGCAGTACTAGAGAAGGCGAGGGACAGAAAAACATTCAGTACTTC.

This chain joins TRBV25-1 and TRBJ2-7; D is possibly TRBD1 (7 bases). CDR1 and CDR2 (germline): MGHDK, SYGVNS. V lost 5 bases and J lost 0, with 17 bases in between. The CDR3 has 16 amino acids. CDR3 region: CASSTQGGLDSYEQYF. As DNA, the CDR3 is TGTGCCAGCAGTACCCAGGGGGGATTGGACTCCTACGAGCAGTACTTC.

This chain connects TRBV24-1 to TRBJ2-1; D uncertain. The CDR3 totals 13 residues. From germline, CDR1 is KGHDR and CDR2 SFDVKD. V dropped 3 bases and J dropped 8 bases, with 10 bases sitting between them. The CDR3 DNA is TGTGCCACCAGTGATATCCCCCCCGATGAGCAGTTCTTC. This encodes CATSDIPPDEQFF.

This clonotype has only a few counts. The chain links TRBV29-1 to TRBJ1-2; unclear D gene. From germline, CDR1 is SQVTM and CDR2 ANQGSEA. The CDR3 loop spans 13 amino acids. Trimming took 4 bases from V and 4 from J, leaving 13 bases between them. CDR3 in DNA: TGCAGCGTTGTATTGGTGGCAGTCTATGGCTACACCTTC. Protein product: CSVVLVAVYGYTF. The entire variable domain, with the rest obtained from reference TRBV29-1 and TRBJ1-2, is as follows: SAVISQKPSRDICQRGTSLTIQCQVDSQVTMMFWYRQQPGQSLTLIATANQGSEATYESGFVIDKFPISRPNLTFSTLTVSNMSPEDSSIYLCSVVLVAVYGYTFGSGTRLTVV.

The V gene is TRBV20-1, the J gene TRBJ2-7; 8 bases line up with TRBD1. This CDR3 contains 13 residues. The germline V gene has CDR1 DFQATT and CDR2 SNEGSKA (reference sequence). J gave up 3 bases and V 4 bases, and 5 bases lay outside the gene matches. CDR3 coding DNA: TGCAGTGCTACCCTCGACAGGGGCTACGAGCAGTACTTC. This encodes CSATLDRGYEQYF.

The V and J genes are TRBV6-2 or TRBV6-3 and TRBJ1-2; D may be TRBD1 (5 bases). The CDR3 loop spans 12 amino acids. Germline CDR1 and CDR2: MNHEY and SVGEGT. V shed 10 bases and J shed 10 bases, with 19 bases lying between them. The CDR3, as DNA: TGTGCCATCAAACAGGAGACAGTCGACTACACCTTC. This codes for CAIKQETVDYTF.

This chain links TRBV27 with TRBJ2-7, with D perhaps TRBD1 or TRBD2 (6 bases each). This CDR3 has 15 amino acids. Germline CDR1 reads MNHEY; CDR2 reads SMNVEV (reference sequence). V was shortened by 3 bases and J by 2 bases, with 14 bases between the two germline ends. CDR3 protein: CASSFRQEGPYEQYF. In DNA, the CDR3 is TGTGCCAGCAGTTTCCGACAGGAGGGCCCCTACGAGCAGTACTTC.

The table lists this clonotype with a few counts. CDR3 nucleotides: TGTGCCAGCAGCCATGGGAGCGGGGAAGGCAATCAGCCCCAGCATTTT. Protein product: CASSHGSGEGNQPQHF. This sequence joins TRBV4-2 and TRBJ1-5; D gene unclear. In germline, CDR1 is LGHNA, CDR2 YNFKEQ. This CDR3 is 16 amino acids long. V dropped 3 bases and J dropped 2 bases, with 14 bases sitting between them.

The gene calls are TRBV6-2 or TRBV6-3 and TRBJ1-2; TRBD1 matches 12 bases. Germline values: CDR1 MNHEY, CDR2 SVGEGT. Losses at the gene ends were 4 bases for V and 5 bases for J; bases not matched to a gene: 11. The CDR3 has 17 amino acids. The CDR3: CASSSPPGQGAAYGYTF. The CDR3 DNA sequence: TGTGCCAGCAGTTCCCCGCCGGGACAGGGGGCGGCATATGGCTACACCTTC.

This clonotype was counted between two and nine times. This chain connects TRBV28 to TRBJ2-1; TRBD1 matches 8 bases. Germline lookup yields CDR1 MDHEN and CDR2 SYDVKM. The CDR3 is made up of 16 amino acids. V lost 5 bases and J lost 7; bases outside the gene matches: 13. For the CDR3, the DNA is TGTGCCAGCAGTCCCCACCAGGACAGGGACGGGAATGAGCAGTTCTTC. Encoded protein: CASSPHQDRDGNEQFF.

On this clonotype itself: Given a much more abundant clone one base away, this may be a read error. The chain recombines TRBV29-1 with TRBJ2-3; TRBD2 aligns across 8 bases. The V gene's germline CDR1 is SQVTM and CDR2 ANQGSEA. This CDR3 is built from 12 residues. DNA for the CDR3: TGCGGCGGCGTCGGGGGGGCAGATACGCAGTATTTT. Its protein is CGGVGGADTQYF.

V is TRBV7-2 and J is TRBJ2-7, with 7 bases identical to TRBD1. CDR3 length: 14 residues. Germline CDR1 is SGHTA and CDR2 is FQGNSA. The J segment lost 5 bases and the V segment lost 5 bases, leaving 9 bases of the junction unmatched. CDR3 loop: CASSIRDSNDEQYF. DNA for the CDR3: TGTGCCAGCAGCATACGGGACAGCAACGACGAGCAGTACTTC.

This clonotype was seen a handful of times. V gene TRBV20-1 combines with J gene TRBJ1-5, with D tentatively TRBD1 (5 bases). The CDR3 is made up of 18 amino acids. Germline-derived CDR1 and CDR2 are DFQATT and SNEGSKA (reference sequence). V was pared by 0 bases and J by 5 bases, with 23 bases between. CDR3 sequence: CSAREEGLGVNGHQPQHF. CDR3 nucleotide sequence: TGCAGTGCTAGAGAGGAAGGGTTGGGGGTTAACGGTCATCAGCCCCAGCATTTT.